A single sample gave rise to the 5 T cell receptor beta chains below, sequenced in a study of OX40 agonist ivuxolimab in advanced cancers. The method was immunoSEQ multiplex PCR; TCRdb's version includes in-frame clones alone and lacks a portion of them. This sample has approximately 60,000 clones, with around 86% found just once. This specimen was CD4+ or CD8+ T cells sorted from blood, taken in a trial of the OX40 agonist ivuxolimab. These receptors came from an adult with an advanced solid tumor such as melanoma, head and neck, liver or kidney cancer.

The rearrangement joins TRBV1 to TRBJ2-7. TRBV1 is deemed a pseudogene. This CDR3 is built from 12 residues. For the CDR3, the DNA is TGCACCAGCGGACGAACTTCCTACGAGCAGTACTTC. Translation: CTSGRTSYEQYF.

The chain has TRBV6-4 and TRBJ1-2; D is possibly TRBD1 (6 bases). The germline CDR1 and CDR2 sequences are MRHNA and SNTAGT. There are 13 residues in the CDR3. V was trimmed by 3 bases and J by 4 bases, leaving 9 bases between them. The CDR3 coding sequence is TGTGCCAGCAGTGAACAGGGAACCTATGGCTACACCTTC. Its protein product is CASSEQGTYGYTF.

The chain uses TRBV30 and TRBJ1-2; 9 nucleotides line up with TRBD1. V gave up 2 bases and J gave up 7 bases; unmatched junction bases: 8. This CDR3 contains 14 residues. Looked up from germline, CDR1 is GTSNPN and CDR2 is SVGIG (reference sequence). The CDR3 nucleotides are TGTGCCTGGAGTAGGACCGGGACAGGGCCTGGCTACACCTTC. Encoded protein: CAWSRTGTGPGYTF.

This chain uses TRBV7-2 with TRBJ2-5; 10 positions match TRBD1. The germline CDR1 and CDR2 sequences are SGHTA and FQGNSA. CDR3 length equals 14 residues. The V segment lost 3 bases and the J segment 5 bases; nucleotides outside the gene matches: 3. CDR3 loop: CASSFDRGPETQYF. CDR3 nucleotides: TGTGCCAGCAGCTTTGACAGGGGGCCTGAGACCCAGTACTTC.

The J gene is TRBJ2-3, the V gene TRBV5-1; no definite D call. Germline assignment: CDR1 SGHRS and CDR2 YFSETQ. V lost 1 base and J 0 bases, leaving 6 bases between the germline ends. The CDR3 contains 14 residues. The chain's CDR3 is CASSLSASTDTQYF. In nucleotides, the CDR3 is TGCGCCAGCAGCTTGTCGGCTAGCACAGATACGCAGTATTTT. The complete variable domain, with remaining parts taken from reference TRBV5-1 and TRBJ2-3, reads KAGVTQTPRYLIKTRGQQVTLSCSPISGHRSVSWYQQTPGQGLQFLFEYFSETQRNKGNFPGRFSGRQFSNSRSEMNVSTLELGDSALYLCASSLSASTDTQYFGPGTRLTVL.